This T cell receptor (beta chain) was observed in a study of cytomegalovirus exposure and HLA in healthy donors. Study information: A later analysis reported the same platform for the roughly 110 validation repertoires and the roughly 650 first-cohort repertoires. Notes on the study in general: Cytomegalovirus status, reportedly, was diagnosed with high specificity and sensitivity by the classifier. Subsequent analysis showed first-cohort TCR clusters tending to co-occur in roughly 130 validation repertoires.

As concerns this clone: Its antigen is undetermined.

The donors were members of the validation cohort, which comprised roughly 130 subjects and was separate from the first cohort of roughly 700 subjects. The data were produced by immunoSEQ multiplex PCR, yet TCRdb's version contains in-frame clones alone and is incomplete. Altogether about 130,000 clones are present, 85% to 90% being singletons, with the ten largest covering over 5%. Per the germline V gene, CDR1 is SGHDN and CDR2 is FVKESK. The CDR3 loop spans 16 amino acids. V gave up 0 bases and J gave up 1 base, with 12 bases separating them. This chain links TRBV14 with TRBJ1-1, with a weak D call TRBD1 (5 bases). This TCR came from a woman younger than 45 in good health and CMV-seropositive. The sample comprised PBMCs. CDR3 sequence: CASSQELGRTNTEAFF. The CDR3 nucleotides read TGTGCCAGCAGCCAAGAACTGGGGCGGACGAACACTGAAGCTTTCTTT.